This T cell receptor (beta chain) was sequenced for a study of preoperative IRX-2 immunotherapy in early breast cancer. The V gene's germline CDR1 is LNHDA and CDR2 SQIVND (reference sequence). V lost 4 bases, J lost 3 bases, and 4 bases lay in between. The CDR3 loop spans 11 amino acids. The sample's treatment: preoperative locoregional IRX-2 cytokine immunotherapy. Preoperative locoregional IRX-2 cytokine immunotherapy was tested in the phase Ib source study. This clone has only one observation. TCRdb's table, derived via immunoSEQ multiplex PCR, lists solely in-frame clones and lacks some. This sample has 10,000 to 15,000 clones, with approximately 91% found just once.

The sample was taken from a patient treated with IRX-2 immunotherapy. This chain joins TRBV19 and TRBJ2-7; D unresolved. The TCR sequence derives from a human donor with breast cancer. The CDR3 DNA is TGTGCCAGTAGTAGGGGCTACGAGCAGTACTTC. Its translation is CASSRGYEQYF.